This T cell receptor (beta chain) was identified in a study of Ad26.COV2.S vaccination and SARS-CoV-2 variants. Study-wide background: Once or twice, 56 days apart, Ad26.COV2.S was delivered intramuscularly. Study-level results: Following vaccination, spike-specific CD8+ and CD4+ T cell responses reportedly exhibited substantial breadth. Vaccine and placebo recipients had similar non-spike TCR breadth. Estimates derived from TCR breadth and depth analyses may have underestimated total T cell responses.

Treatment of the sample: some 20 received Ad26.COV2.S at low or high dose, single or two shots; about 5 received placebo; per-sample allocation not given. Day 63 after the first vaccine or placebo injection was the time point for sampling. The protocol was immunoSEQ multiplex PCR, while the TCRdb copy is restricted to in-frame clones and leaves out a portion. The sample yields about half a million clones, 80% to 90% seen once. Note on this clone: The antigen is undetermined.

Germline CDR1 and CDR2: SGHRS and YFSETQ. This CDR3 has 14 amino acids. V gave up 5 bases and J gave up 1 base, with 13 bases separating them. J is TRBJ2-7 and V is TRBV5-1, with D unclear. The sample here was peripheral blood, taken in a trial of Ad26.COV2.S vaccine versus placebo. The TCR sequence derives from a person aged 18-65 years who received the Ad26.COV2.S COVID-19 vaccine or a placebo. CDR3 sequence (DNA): TGCGCCAGCAGGGCGATCCCCGGGTCCTACGAGCAGTACTTC. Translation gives CASRAIPGSYEQYF.